This T cell receptor (beta chain) is from a study of T cells after posttransplantation cyclophosphamide. TCRdb keeps only in-frame clones here, not all; method: immunoSEQ multiplex PCR. The profile shows about 20,000 clones, around 87% of them singletons. Germline CDR1 LGHNA, CDR2 YSLEER. J was trimmed by 0 bases and V by 4 bases; bases with no gene match: 1. The CDR3 length is 16 residues. Controls had myeloablative marrow grafts with methotrexate and calcineurin inhibitor, sampled at 1 year. As to this clone: Its antigen is not identified.

General study findings and limits: Later blood repertoires were often dominated by clones from the donor CD8+ memory compartment. Recipient CMV seropositivity and CMV reactivation strongly tracked TRB clonality. Skin or GI-infiltrating T cells shared few TRB sequences with blood.

This sample comprised PBMCs, obtained approximately 370 days after allogeneic stem cell transplant with calcineurin inhibitor and methotrexate. This receptor was identified in a female patient between 25 and 45 years old who received an allogeneic stem cell transplant from an unrelated donor, was CMV-positive, and had acute and chronic GVHD. Part of the T cells may come from the graft donor. The rearrangement joins TRBV4-3 to TRBJ1-6, with TRBD1 matching 9 bases. The CDR3 region is CASSRDRVSYNSPLHF. CDR3 sequence (DNA): TGCGCCAGCAGCCGGGACAGGGTCTCCTATAATTCACCCCTCCACTTT.